This entry lists 14 T cell receptor beta chains sequenced from one sample in a study of identical twins. In TCRdb, the 5' RACE reads were re-called with MiXCR into one record per CDR3 protein. The repertoire holds about 810,000 distinct CDR3 sequences, approximately 13% seen once, with 1.5% to 2% in the top ten. These data were likewise used in another study, on yellow fever vaccine responses in identical twins.

The sequencing input was PBMCs. Receptors were obtained from a woman aged 18-29 years in good health.

This clonotype was recorded at least ten times. The V and J genes are TRBV20-1 and TRBJ1-1; D unresolved. CDR3 length: 12 residues. The V end lost 5 bases, the J end lost 1 base, and 8 bases lay between the germline ends. Germline CDR1 is DFQATT and CDR2 is SNEGSKA (reference sequence). The CDR3 DNA follows: TGCAGTGCTTATACGGGGAACACTGAAGCTTTCTTT. This translates into CSAYTGNTEAFF.

This clonotype was recorded many times. The V and J genes are TRBV10-3 and TRBJ2-3; D may correspond to TRBD1 or TRBD2 (6 bases each). Germline V lookup: CDR1 ENHRY, CDR2 SYGVKD. The CDR3 sequence is 17 residues long. Between the trimmed V and J ends, which lost 3 bases and 0 bases, there was a span of 16 bases. CDR3 sequence reads: CAISETGAAVSTDTQYF. DNA of the CDR3: TGTGCCATCAGTGAAACGGGGGCCGCCGTTAGCACAGATACGCAGTATTTT.

J is TRBJ2-5 and V is TRBV5-1, with a weak D call TRBD2 (6 bases). V lost 1 base to trimming and J lost 0 bases, with 10 bases between them. The germline V gene has CDR1 SGHRS and CDR2 YFSETQ. This CDR3 is built from 15 residues. CDR3 region: CASSLFAGYQETQYF. CDR3 nucleotide sequence: TGCGCCAGCAGCTTGTTTGCGGGGTACCAAGAGACCCAGTACTTC.

This clonotype turned up a few times. V gene TRBV7-8 combines with J gene TRBJ2-5, with TRBD2 matching over 8 bases. The CDR3 is 13 residues long. Germline V gene sequence: CDR1 SGHVS, CDR2 FQNEAQ. V shed 7 bases, J shed 4 bases, and the junction held 5 bases outside the gene matches. Here the CDR3 reads CASTPRGGETQYF. CDR3 DNA: TGTGCCAGCACCCCCCGGGGGGGAGAGACCCAGTACTTC.

The chain has TRBV4-1 and TRBJ2-5, with TRBD2 matching over 13 bases. V lost 3 bases, J lost 3 bases, and 7 bases stayed unmatched. The CDR3 length is 17 residues. The germline CDR1 and CDR2 sequences are MGHRA and YSYEKL. The CDR3 DNA is TGCGCCAGCAGCCACCACTTCACTAGCGGGGGGGAAGAGACCCAGTACTTC. Translating gives CASSHHFTSGGEETQYF.

This clonotype was observed a few times. The CDR3 sequence: CASSLALNGEPNYGYTF. CDR3 DNA: TGCGCCAGCAGCTTGGCCTTGAACGGAGAACCCAACTATGGCTACACCTTC. The chain carries TRBV5-1 and TRBJ1-2; unclear D gene. The V gene's germline CDR1 is SGHRS and CDR2 YFSETQ. Trimming pared 0 bases from V and 2 bases from J, leaving 17 bases between. The CDR3 spans 17 residues. Full variable domain (rest looked up from reference TRBV5-1 and TRBJ1-2): KAGVTQTPRYLIKTRGQQVTLSCSPISGHRSVSWYQQTPGQGLQFLFEYFSETQRNKGNFPGRFSGRQFSNSRSEMNVSTLELGDSALYLCASSLALNGEPNYGYTFGSGTRLTVV.

This chain links TRBV12-3 or TRBV12-4 with TRBJ2-1; 8 bases line up with TRBD2. The CDR3 runs 14 residues. V shed 7 bases and J 6 bases; nucleotides not matched to a gene: 8. The DNA of the CDR3 is TGTGCCAGCATTAGAGCGGGAGCCCTCAATGAGCAGTTCTTC. This codes for CASIRAGALNEQFF.

This clonotype occurred a few times. This chain uses TRBV12-3 or TRBV12-4 with TRBJ2-2, with 8 bases that match TRBD1. With V trimmed by 7 bases and J by 4 bases, 2 bases remained unmatched. The CDR3 has 13 residues. In DNA, the CDR3 is TGTGCCAGCAAAGACAGGGGCACCGGGGAGCTGTTTTTT. It translates to CASKDRGTGELFF.

This chain connects TRBV29-1 to TRBJ2-5, with 8 bases identical to TRBD2. Trimming took 4 bases from V and 2 from J; bases not matched to a gene: 6. This CDR3 has 14 amino acids. Looked up from germline, CDR1 is SQVTM and CDR2 is ANQGSEA. The CDR3 here is CSVVPGGRQETQYF. DNA of the CDR3: TGCAGCGTTGTTCCGGGGGGGCGACAAGAGACCCAGTACTTC.

CDR3 bases: TGCAGCGTTGTGAGTTGGGATTTACAAGAGACCCAGTACTTC. Protein: CSVVSWDLQETQYF. The chain couples TRBV29-1 to TRBJ2-5; no definite D call. CDR1 and CDR2 (germline): SQVTM, ANQGSEA. Trimming cost V 4 bases and J 2 bases, with 14 bases left between them. This CDR3 comprises 14 residues.

This clonotype was seen repeatedly, ten times or more. The chain combines TRBV13 with TRBJ2-5; D ambiguous. The germline gives CDR1 PRHDT, CDR2 FYEKMQ (reference sequence). The CDR3 length is 16 residues. V was pared by 5 bases and J by 2 bases, with 18 bases between. CDR3 loop: CASSHLSRDTQETQYF. The CDR3 coding sequence is TGTGCCAGCAGCCACTTATCTAGGGATACACAAGAGACCCAGTACTTC.

The genes are TRBV11-2 and TRBJ2-5; TRBD1 agrees at 8 bases. This CDR3 has 14 residues. The V segment lost 5 bases and the J segment 3 bases; nucleotides outside the gene matches: 5. Germline CDR1 and CDR2: SGHAT and FQNNGV. Written as DNA, the CDR3 is TGTGCCAGCAGCGCCCTACAGGGGGAAGAGACCCAGTACTTC. Encoded protein: CASSALQGEETQYF.

This clonotype was seen more than once but under ten times. The chain combines TRBV29-1 with TRBJ1-1; D remains ambiguous. CDR1 and CDR2 (germline): SQVTM, ANQGSEA. The V end was cut by 4 bases, the J end by 0 bases, with 9 bases between. The CDR3 totals 13 residues. The CDR3 DNA reads TGCAGCGTTGTTTGGCCCCTGAACACTGAAGCTTTCTTT. Its translation: CSVVWPLNTEAFF.

The genes are TRBV11-3 and TRBJ2-1; D gene ambiguous. V was cut by 1 base and J by 5 bases, with 18 bases left in between. This CDR3 region has 17 residues. Germline loops: CDR1 SGHNT, CDR2 YENEEA. The CDR3 sequence: CASSLVEPWAEDNEQFF. In DNA form, the CDR3 reads TGTGCCAGCAGCTTAGTAGAACCCTGGGCAGAAGACAATGAGCAGTTCTTC.